This T cell receptor beta chain was sequenced during a study of shared clonotypes between healthy human individuals. Naive CD8 cells were CD45RO-negative, positively selected for CCR7, excluding terminally differentiated effector memory CD45RA+ cells. V was pared by 0 bases and J by 3 bases, with 9 bases between. Germline V gene lookup returns CDR1 LGHNA and CDR2 YSLEER. The CDR3 extends over 15 amino acids. The method was immunoSEQ multiplex PCR; TCRdb's version includes in-frame clones alone and lacks a portion of them. The table includes some 740,000 clones, 80% to 95% detected once. The chain uses TRBV4-3 and TRBJ2-1; D gene uncertain. The sample taken for sequencing was naive CD8+ T cells sorted from blood. The clonotype was recovered from a man aged 30 to 45 in good health. This CDR3 is CASSQEGTNYNEQFF. DNA for the CDR3: TGCGCCAGCAGCCAAGAAGGAACAAACTACAATGAGCAGTTCTTC.